The 22 T cell receptor beta chains in this list originate from one sample, sequenced in a study of CD8 T cells in ankylosing spondylitis. TCRdb re-derived calls from the 5' RACE reads in MiXCR, one entry per CDR3 protein. The data show under 170,000 distinct CDR3 sequences, with around 43% seen just once and over 12% held by the top ten. Sample: synovial fluid, either unsorted or a sorted T cell fraction (not recorded which). Source of these receptors: a male donor with ankylosing spondylitis.

V is TRBV4-2 and J is TRBJ2-1; D is possibly TRBD1 or TRBD2 (5 bases each). Germline loops: CDR1 LGHNA, CDR2 YNFKEQ. Between the trimmed V and J ends, which lost 2 bases and 4 bases, there was a span of 12 bases. The CDR3 runs 15 residues. The CDR3 DNA reads as TGTGCCAGCAGCCAACCGGGACCACCGTACAATGAGCAGTTCTTC. It specifies CASSQPGPPYNEQFF.

The chain is built from TRBV7-9 and TRBJ1-4; D unclear. This CDR3 spans 11 amino acids. Germline CDR1 is SEHNR and CDR2 is FQNEAQ (reference sequence). Trimming took 8 bases from V and 7 from J, leaving 8 bases between them. The CDR3 DNA reads as TGTGCCAGCGGACGTCTTGAAAAACTGTTTTTT. This sequence encodes CASGRLEKLFF.

J is TRBJ2-5 and V is TRBV20-1; D not certain. Germline CDR1 and CDR2: DFQATT and SNEGSKA (reference sequence). The CDR3 has 13 residues. V shed 3 bases and J shed 0 bases, with 8 bases lying between them. CDR3 in DNA: TGCAGTGCTAGGTCCCTGTACCAAGAGACCCAGTACTTC. It is translated as CSARSLYQETQYF.

V gene TRBV27 combines with J gene TRBJ1-2, with TRBD1 matching 10 bases. The CDR3 is 15 amino acids. The ends lost 3 bases at V and 5 bases at J; junction bases unmatched: 6. Per germline, CDR1 MNHEY and CDR2 SMNVEV (reference sequence). CDR3 region: CASSLTGGSGYGYTF. CDR3 DNA: TGTGCCAGCAGTTTGACAGGGGGCTCGGGATATGGCTACACCTTC.

This clonotype was counted a few times. The chain is built from TRBV4-3 and TRBJ2-2; TRBD2 aligns across 7 bases. J was trimmed by 6 bases and V by 0 bases; bases with no gene match: 10. This CDR3 comprises 17 residues. Germline V gene sequence: CDR1 LGHNA, CDR2 YSLEER. The CDR3 coding sequence is TGCGCCAGCAGCCAAGATCGGATAGCGGGCCTTCCCGGGGAGCTGTTTTTT. It yields the protein CASSQDRIAGLPGELFF.

This clonotype was counted ten times or more. V is TRBV7-3 and J is TRBJ1-1, with TRBD1 identical over 7 bases. Looked up from germline, CDR1 is SGHTA and CDR2 is FQGTGA. This CDR3 region has 17 residues. After removal of 2 bases from V and 3 bases from J, the junction contained 12 bases not matched to a gene. In DNA form, the CDR3 reads TGTGCCAGCAGCTTAGGGGGAGGAGGGGGCAGGGACACTGAAGCTTTCTTT. This encodes CASSLGGGGGRDTEAFF.

In its sample, this clonotype was seen a few times. V is TRBV28 and J is TRBJ2-2, with 7 bases fitting TRBD2. The germline V gene encodes CDR1 MDHEN and CDR2 SYDVKM. The CDR3 is 14 amino acids. Trimming removed 2 bases from V and 6 bases from J; junction bases left unmatched: 3. Here the CDR3 DNA reads TGTGCCAGCAGTTTAGGGGAGGGCCCCGGGGAGCTGTTTTTT. Translated: CASSLGEGPGELFF.

V usage is TRBV18 and J usage is TRBJ2-7; 9 positions match TRBD1. V dropped 0 bases and J dropped 2; count of bases not matched to a gene: 2. CDR3 length: 15 residues. Germline-derived CDR1 and CDR2 are KGHSH and LQKENI. The DNA for the CDR3 is TGTGCCAGCTCACCACCGGACAGGGGACCCTACGAGCAGTACTTC. Translation gives CASSPPDRGPYEQYF.

The rearrangement links TRBV28 to TRBJ2-6; a possible D gene is TRBD1 (5 bases). The ends were cut back, 3 bases at V and 0 bases at J, with 12 bases in the middle. The germline V gene encodes CDR1 MDHEN and CDR2 SYDVKM. The CDR3 length is 17 residues. For the CDR3, the DNA is TGTGCCAGCAGTTTGCAGGGCCTAGTCTCTGGGGCCAACGTCCTGACTTTC. Translated, it gives CASSLQGLVSGANVLTF.

This clonotype has only a few counts. The chain joins TRBV4-2 to TRBJ2-1; 8 bases are shared with TRBD2. CDR1 is LGHNA, CDR2 YNFKEQ, per germline. V trimming: 0 bases; J trimming: 4 bases; junction bases outside the gene matches: 14. The CDR3 sequence is 19 residues long. In DNA, the CDR3 is TGTGCCAGCAGCCAAGAGGATAGCGGGATCCCCCCACCGTACAATGAGCAGTTCTTC. Translated, it gives CASSQEDSGIPPPYNEQFF.

This clonotype was recorded only once. V and J are TRBV4-3 and TRBJ2-4; no firm D call. The CDR3 runs 16 residues. The germline V gene has CDR1 LGHNA and CDR2 YSLEER. With 0 bases removed from V and 0 bases from J, the gap between germline ends came to 9 bases. The CDR3 DNA reads as TGCGCCAGCAGCCAAGACCCGTTTCTAGCCAAAAACATTCAGTACTTC. Encoded protein: CASSQDPFLAKNIQYF.

The chain uses TRBV7-8 and TRBJ2-1, with a possible D match to TRBD1 (6 bases). The CDR3 runs to 16 residues. V was shortened by 4 bases and J by 2 bases, with 15 bases between the two germline ends. The germline V gene encodes CDR1 SGHVS and CDR2 FQNEAQ. As DNA, the CDR3 is TGTGCCAGCAGCTGGACCTTTGGGGGCGCCTACAATGAGCAGTTCTTC. Translating it yields CASSWTFGGAYNEQFF.

The genes are TRBV2 and TRBJ2-3; TRBD2 might be the D (6 bases). The CDR3 sequence is 18 residues long. Trimming pared 6 bases from V and 0 bases from J, leaving 22 bases between. Germline-derived CDR1 and CDR2 are SNHLY and FYNNEI. This chain's CDR3 is CASSTEGAGAFSTDTQYF. The DNA for the CDR3 is TGTGCCAGCAGCACCGAAGGAGCGGGCGCCTTTAGCACAGATACGCAGTATTTT. Full variable domain (missing parts from reference TRBV2 and TRBJ2-3): EPEVTQTPSHQVTQMGQEVILRCVPISNHLYFYWYRQILGQKVEFLVSFYNNEISEKSEIFDDQFSVERPDGSNFTLKIRSTKLEDSAMYFCASSTEGAGAFSTDTQYFGPGTRLTVL.

The rearrangement uses TRBV2 and TRBJ1-1; no definite D call. The CDR3 has 13 residues. The germline V and J ends were trimmed by 3 bases and 7 bases, with 12 bases remaining between them. CDR1 is SNHLY and CDR2 is FYNNEI in the germline V gene. This CDR3 is CASSDRPGVEAFF. CDR3 bases: TGTGCCAGCAGTGACCGTCCGGGAGTTGAAGCTTTCTTT.

This chain joins TRBV29-1 and TRBJ2-1, with 7 bases that match TRBD2. The V gene end was trimmed by 6 bases and the J gene end by 8 bases; junction bases not matched to a gene: 10. This CDR3 region has 13 residues. Germline CDR1 SQVTM, CDR2 ANQGSEA. CDR3 loop: CSVGRYGSDEQFF. The CDR3 DNA follows: TGCAGCGTCGGGAGGTACGGTAGCGATGAGCAGTTCTTC.

This CDR3 reads CASSDSSGGGDEQFF. CDR3 nucleotides: TGTGCCAGCAGTGACTCTTCAGGGGGTGGTGATGAGCAGTTCTTC. The chain couples TRBV6-4 to TRBJ2-1; the match to TRBD1 covers 7 bases. The germline V gene encodes CDR1 MRHNA and CDR2 SNTAGT. The J segment lost 8 bases and the V segment lost 0 bases, leaving 7 bases of the junction unmatched. The CDR3 totals 15 residues.

The chain recombines TRBV4-1 with TRBJ2-7; 10 nucleotides agree with TRBD1. Germline CDR1 MGHRA, CDR2 YSYEKL. Losses at the gene ends were 4 bases for V and 4 bases for J; bases not matched to a gene: 16. CDR3 length: 18 amino acids. The CDR3 coding sequence is TGCGCCAGCAGCCGGGGACAGGGGAGTAGGTACTTACGATACGAGCAGTACTTC. Translated: CASSRGQGSRYLRYEQYF.

The genes are TRBV5-6 and TRBJ1-5; D is perhaps TRBD1 (5 bases). This CDR3 spans 15 amino acids. Germline-derived CDR1 and CDR2 are SGHDT and YYEEEE. Trimming shortened V by 6 bases and J by 9 bases, and 22 bases separated the two germline ends. The CDR3 sequence: CASIPLVGADGPQHF. The CDR3, as DNA: TGTGCCAGCATCCCCCTGGTCGGGGCTGATGGGCCCCAGCATTTT.

The chain couples TRBV4-1 to TRBJ2-7, with D maybe TRBD1 (6 bases). Between the trimmed V and J ends, which lost 4 bases and 5 bases, there was a span of 18 bases. Looked up from germline, CDR1 is MGHRA and CDR2 is YSYEKL. This CDR3 spans 15 amino acids. DNA for the CDR3: TGCGCCAGCAGCCTTCGAAACAGGGTATACGACGAGCAGTACTTC. Translation: CASSLRNRVYDEQYF.

This clonotype was found a few times. The chain joins TRBV12-3 or TRBV12-4 to TRBJ1-1; no reliable D call. CDR3 length equals 11 residues. Trimming stripped 5 bases from V and 10 bases from J, with 11 bases between. CDR3 bases: TGTGCCAGCAGTCCTTCGGATAGAGCTTTCTTT. It translates to CASSPSDRAFF.

V usage is TRBV5-1 and J usage is TRBJ2-1, with 7 bases lining up with TRBD2. J gave up 7 bases and V 2 bases, and 12 bases lay outside the gene matches. CDR3 length equals 16 residues. Germline-derived CDR1 and CDR2 are SGHRS and YFSETQ. In nucleotides, the CDR3 is TGCGCCAGCAGCTTTATACTAGCGTGGGGACCGAATGAGCAGTTCTTC. Its protein is CASSFILAWGPNEQFF.

In its sample, this clonotype was seen many times. This chain connects TRBV12-3 or TRBV12-4 to TRBJ2-1; 7 positions match TRBD2. V lost 3 bases, J lost 4 bases, and 3 bases stayed unmatched. The CDR3 loop spans 14 amino acids. In DNA, the CDR3 is TGTGCCAGCAGTTTCGGGACTAATTACAATGAGCAGTTCTTC. It translates to CASSFGTNYNEQFF.